One sample yielded the 20 T cell receptor beta chains listed below, sequenced in a study of preoperative IRX-2 immunotherapy in early breast cancer. Profiling relied on immunoSEQ multiplex PCR, and the TCRdb table lists in-frame clones only, not all of them. The repertoire holds roughly 24,000 clones, approximately 72% seen once, with about 6.8% in the top ten. The sample's treatment: preoperative locoregional IRX-2 cytokine immunotherapy. Sample: lymph node tissue, taken after IRX-2 immunotherapy. These receptors came from a human donor with breast cancer.

The chain combines TRBV12-2 with TRBJ2-5; TRBD2, as called in the table, went unchecked against the DNA. TRBV12-2 is labeled a pseudogene. The CDR3 is made up of 18 amino acids. The CDR3, as DNA: TGTGCAAGTCGCTTGGAGGGGCGGGGAGGGTCTCCCCAAGAGACCCAGTACTTC. Translating it yields CASRLEGRGGSPQETQYF.

The V and J genes are TRBV6-8 and TRBJ1-4; 7 bases agree with TRBD1. The V segment lost 2 bases and the J segment 3 bases; nucleotides outside the gene matches: 3. The germline V gene has CDR1 MNHGY and CDR2 SAAAGT. The CDR3 is 15 residues long. CDR3 amino acids: CASSYGGTANEKLFF. The DNA of the CDR3 is TGTGCCAGCAGTTACGGGGGGACAGCTAATGAAAAACTGTTTTTT.

A remark on this clone: The same CDR3 arises from other DNA sequences in this sample as well. The chain carries TRBV19 and TRBJ2-7; TRBD2 matches 14 bases. The V gene end was trimmed by 4 bases and the J gene end by 5 bases; junction bases not matched to a gene: 1. This CDR3 region has 14 residues. Germline V gene lookup returns CDR1 LNHDA and CDR2 SQIVND (reference sequence). The CDR3: CASSRGLAGDEQYF. The CDR3 DNA reads TGTGCCAGTAGTAGGGGACTAGCGGGAGACGAGCAGTACTTC.

Written as DNA, the CDR3 is TGTGCCAGCAGTTACTCGGGACAGGGGAACTACGAGCAGTACTTC. Translating it yields CASSYSGQGNYEQYF. The chain carries TRBV6-8 and TRBJ2-7; 10 bases are a match to TRBD1. CDR1 is MNHGY and CDR2 is SAAAGT in the germline V gene. The CDR3 extends over 15 amino acids. With V trimmed by 0 bases and J by 3 bases, 2 bases remained unmatched.

This clone was recorded once. This rearrangement joins TRBV28 to TRBJ2-6; either TRBD1 or TRBD2 may fit D (5 bases each). Germline V CDR1 and CDR2: MDHEN, SYDVKM. The CDR3 is made up of 16 amino acids. The V end was cut by 4 bases, the J end by 2 bases, with 12 bases between. As DNA, the CDR3 is TGTGCCAGCAGTTCCGGGGCGGCCGCTGGGGCCAACGTCCTGACTTTC. Translation: CASSSGAAAGANVLTF.

This rearrangement joins TRBV5-1 to TRBJ1-1, with a possible D match to TRBD1 (5 bases). V dropped 1 base and J dropped 5 bases, with 12 bases sitting between them. Germline loops: CDR1 SGHRS, CDR2 YFSETQ. There are 14 residues in the CDR3. In nucleotides, the CDR3 is TGCGCCAGCAGCTTGTTACCGGGGGAAACTGAAGCTTTCTTT. Its translation is CASSLLPGETEAFF.

The chain links TRBV1 to TRBJ2-1; the table's TRBD2 call for D was not verified on the DNA. TRBV1 is described as a pseudogene. This CDR3 spans 16 amino acids. This chain's CDR3 is CASSQDASATYNEQFF. CDR3 DNA sequence: TGCGCCAGCAGCCAAGATGCTAGCGCCACCTACAATGAGCAGTTCTTC.

J is TRBJ1-1 and V is TRBV19; D remains ambiguous. This CDR3 spans 14 amino acids. The germline V and J ends were trimmed by 5 bases and 1 base, with 11 bases remaining between them. The germline CDR1 and CDR2 sequences are LNHDA and SQIVND (reference sequence). The CDR3 region is CASSQDGPNTEAFF. In DNA, the CDR3 is TGTGCCAGTAGTCAGGACGGACCGAACACTGAAGCTTTCTTT. Together with reference TRBV19 and TRBJ1-1, the CDR3 gives the full variable domain: DGGITQSPKYLFRKEGQNVTLSCEQNLNHDAMYWYRQDPGQGLRLIYYSQIVNDFQKGDIAEGYSVSREKKESFPLTVTSAQKNPTAFYLCASSQDGPNTEAFFGQGTRLTVV.

V usage is TRBV11-3 and J usage is TRBJ1-4; no reliable D call. The CDR3 has 15 amino acids. V was cut by 5 bases and J by 8 bases, with 18 bases left in between. Per germline, CDR1 SGHNT and CDR2 YENEEA. In DNA form, the CDR3 reads TGTGCCAGCAGCGGTACGGCGACGGGTAACGAAAAACTGTTTTTT. It is translated as CASSGTATGNEKLFF. Together with reference TRBV11-3 and TRBJ1-4, the CDR3 gives the full variable domain: EAGVVQSPRYKIIEKKQPVAFWCNPISGHNTLYWYLQNLGQGPELLIRYENEEAVDDSQLPKDRFSAERLKGVDSTLKIQPAELGDSAVYLCASSGTATGNEKLFFGSGTQLSVL.

The CDR3 DNA reads as TGTGCCAGCAGTTACGGGTCGGCCATGAACACTGAAGCTTTCTTT. Protein sequence: CASSYGSAMNTEAFF. The chain couples TRBV6-8 to TRBJ1-1; D is unresolved. The CDR3 has 15 residues. Trimming removed 2 bases from V and 0 bases from J, with 10 bases in between. Germline V gene lookup returns CDR1 MNHGY and CDR2 SAAAGT.

This clone has a handful of counts. The chain couples TRBV18 to TRBJ1-4, with D uncertain. The V end was cut by 0 bases, the J end by 0 bases, with 8 bases between. The V gene's germline CDR1 is KGHSH and CDR2 LQKENI. The CDR3 has 16 residues. Written as DNA, the CDR3 is TGTGCCAGCTCACCACCGGGAAGGGCAACTAATGAAAAACTGTTTTTT. This sequence encodes CASSPPGRATNEKLFF.

This clone was found a few times. The chain recombines TRBV28 with TRBJ2-1, with D unresolved. The CDR3 is 16 amino acids. V was pared by 3 bases and J by 9 bases, with 21 bases between. The V gene's germline CDR1 is MDHEN and CDR2 SYDVKM. CDR3 coding DNA: TGTGCCAGCAGTTTGCGGCGTGGGCCACTTCTGACTGAGCAGTTCTTC. It encodes CASSLRRGPLLTEQFF.

This chain joins TRBV11-3 and TRBJ2-7, with 7 bases lining up with TRBD1. V lost 5 bases and J lost 2; bases outside the gene matches: 9. The CDR3 runs to 15 residues. The germline V gene has CDR1 SGHNT and CDR2 YENEEA. Here the CDR3 DNA reads TGTGCCAGCAGCAGGGACAGTTTTAATACCTACGAGCAGTACTTC. It is translated as CASSRDSFNTYEQYF.

The V gene is TRBV6-8, the J gene TRBJ2-7; TRBD2 aligns across 10 bases. V lost 2 bases, J lost 4 bases, and 5 bases stayed unmatched. Germline CDR1 is MNHGY and CDR2 is SAAAGT. CDR3 size: 15 residues. In DNA form, the CDR3 reads TGTGCCAGCAGTTACCAAGCGGGAGGGCCTTACGAGCAGTACTTC. Its translation: CASSYQAGGPYEQYF.

The V gene is TRBV6-8, the J gene TRBJ2-3; TRBD2 is a possible D gene (6 bases). Germline CDR1 reads MNHGY; CDR2 reads SAAAGT. CDR3 size: 17 residues. Trimming removed 6 bases at V and 0 bases at J, with 19 bases between. CDR3 region: CASSVRLGGTSTDTQYF. The CDR3 nucleotides are TGTGCCAGCAGCGTCCGGCTGGGCGGGACGAGCACAGATACGCAGTATTTT.

The chain couples TRBV22-1 to TRBJ1-1. TRBV22-1 is a listed pseudogene. CDR3 size: 15 residues. In DNA form, the CDR3 reads TGTGCCAGCAGTCCCGGCGGGTTGGGAGTCACTGAAGCTTTCTTT. Amino acid sequence: CASSPGGLGVTEAFF.

This clone has a handful of counts. This rearrangement joins TRBV6-8 to TRBJ2-2, with a tentative D call TRBD2 (5 bases). Trimming pared 2 bases from V and 5 bases from J, leaving 12 bases between. Germline V gene lookup returns CDR1 MNHGY and CDR2 SAAAGT. The CDR3 spans 15 residues. The CDR3 DNA follows: TGTGCCAGCAGTTACGGTCACTCGGGGACCGGGGAGCTGTTTTTT. Its translation: CASSYGHSGTGELFF.

This chain links TRBV7-7 with TRBJ1-2, with TRBD1 matching over 8 bases. CDR3 size: 15 residues. Per the germline V gene, CDR1 is SSHAT and CDR2 is FNYEAQ (reference sequence). Trimming cost V 3 bases and J 2 bases; bases outside gene matches: 5. CDR3 nucleotides: TGTGCCAGCAGCTTTGACAGGGGTTTGAACTATGGCTACACCTTC. This encodes CASSFDRGLNYGYTF.

This chain joins TRBV19 and TRBJ2-5, with D possibly TRBD1 on 6 matching bases. Deletions cut 4 bases from V and 1 base from J, with 7 bases between. CDR1 LNHDA and CDR2 SQIVND come from the germline V gene (reference sequence). CDR3 size: 13 residues. The CDR3 sequence: CASSTRGQETQYF. The CDR3 bases are TGTGCCAGTAGTACCAGGGGCCAAGAGACCCAGTACTTC.

By sample fraction, this clone is medium-sized. The V and J genes are TRBV28 and TRBJ2-7; 7 bases are a match to TRBD2. Germline assignment: CDR1 MDHEN and CDR2 SYDVKM. The CDR3 has 13 residues. The ends lost 2 bases at V and 5 bases at J; junction bases unmatched: 3. The CDR3 region is CASSLPGLDEQYF. CDR3 bases: TGTGCCAGCAGTTTACCCGGACTAGACGAGCAGTACTTC. The full variable domain, rest sourced from reference TRBV28 and TRBJ2-7, is DVKVTQSSRYLVKRTGEKVFLECVQDMDHENMFWYRQDPGLGLRLIYFSYDVKMKEKGDIPEGYSVSREKKERFSLILESASTNQTSMYLCASSLPGLDEQYFGPGTRLTVT.